Presented here are 8 T cell receptor beta chains from one specimen sequenced in a study of cytomegalovirus exposure and HLA in healthy donors. PCR involved 60 Vbeta and 13 Jbeta primers. The repertoire was sequenced with immunoSEQ multiplex PCR; TCRdb's copy has only in-frame clones and lacks some. The sample lists approximately 250,000 clones, approximately 78% occurring once. The sample comprised PBMCs. These receptors all come from a boy younger than 18 in good health and CMV-seronegative.

CDR3 in DNA: TGTGCCAGCAGCTTAAGAGCCACAGATACGCAGTATTTT. Protein product: CASSLRATDTQYF. J is TRBJ2-3 and V is TRBV11-1; D is unresolved. The germline gives CDR1 SGHAT, CDR2 FQDESV (reference sequence). The CDR3 has 13 amino acids. V dropped 2 bases and J dropped 2 bases, with 5 bases sitting between them.

This chain connects TRBV18 to TRBJ1-6, with D perhaps matching TRBD1 (6 bases). This CDR3 has 14 amino acids. Germline V gene data show CDR1 as KGHSH and CDR2 as LQKENI. Trimming removed 8 bases from V and 6 bases from J, with 14 bases in between. The CDR3 reads CASTTLRGNSPLHF. The CDR3 region has the DNA TGTGCCAGCACAACCCTCAGGGGTAATTCACCCCTCCACTTT.

The chain uses TRBV27 and TRBJ2-7; the match to TRBD1 covers 7 bases. Losses at the gene ends were 6 bases for V and 4 bases for J; bases not matched to a gene: 12. The CDR3 consists of 15 residues. CDR1 is MNHEY and CDR2 is SMNVEV in the germline V gene (reference sequence). The CDR3 spells CASRNTPGQTYEQYF. The CDR3, as DNA: TGTGCCAGCAGAAACACACCGGGACAGACTTACGAGCAGTACTTC.

The chain combines TRBV7-9 with TRBJ1-1, with D possibly being TRBD1 (6 bases). V lost 5 bases and J 1 base, leaving 20 bases between the germline ends. Germline assignment: CDR1 SEHNR and CDR2 FQNEAQ (reference sequence). CDR3 size: 17 residues. The CDR3 sequence: CASSPTPPGQRNTEAFF. Here the CDR3 DNA reads TGTGCCAGCAGCCCTACCCCCCCGGGACAAAGGAACACTGAAGCTTTCTTT.

This chain connects TRBV6-5 to TRBJ2-7, with D maybe TRBD1 (5 bases). The CDR3 is 14 amino acids. V was shortened by 6 bases and J by 6 bases, with 18 bases between the two germline ends. Per germline, CDR1 MNHEY and CDR2 SVGAGI. CDR3 bases: TGTGCCAGCAGCCTACGGTGGCAGGGCGGCGAGCAGTACTTC. Residues: CASSLRWQGGEQYF.

V usage is TRBV2 and J usage is TRBJ2-7; weak D call: TRBD1 (6 bases). The CDR3 has 14 residues. CDR1 and CDR2 (germline): SNHLY, FYNNEI. V was pared by 3 bases and J by 3 bases, with 12 bases between. The CDR3 sequence: CASSEGAGYYEQYF. For the CDR3, the DNA is TGTGCCAGCAGTGAGGGGGCAGGGTACTACGAGCAGTACTTC.

This chain uses TRBV12-5 with TRBJ1-4; the match to TRBD1 covers 8 bases. Germline lookup yields CDR1 LGHNT and CDR2 FRNRAP. V trimming: 5 bases; J trimming: 7 bases; junction bases outside the gene matches: 12. The CDR3 runs 16 residues. The CDR3: CASGPPRTGLGEKLFF. DNA for the CDR3: TGTGCTAGTGGTCCCCCTCGGACAGGGTTAGGTGAAAAACTGTTTTTT.

V gene TRBV6-5 combines with J gene TRBJ1-2, with D uncertain. This CDR3 is built from 15 residues. CDR1 and CDR2 (germline): MNHEY, SVGAGI. Trimming stripped 5 bases from V and 4 bases from J, with 17 bases between. The CDR3, as DNA: TGTGCCAGCAGTCCTACCATTACAGTCATCTATGGCTACACCTTC. This encodes CASSPTITVIYGYTF.